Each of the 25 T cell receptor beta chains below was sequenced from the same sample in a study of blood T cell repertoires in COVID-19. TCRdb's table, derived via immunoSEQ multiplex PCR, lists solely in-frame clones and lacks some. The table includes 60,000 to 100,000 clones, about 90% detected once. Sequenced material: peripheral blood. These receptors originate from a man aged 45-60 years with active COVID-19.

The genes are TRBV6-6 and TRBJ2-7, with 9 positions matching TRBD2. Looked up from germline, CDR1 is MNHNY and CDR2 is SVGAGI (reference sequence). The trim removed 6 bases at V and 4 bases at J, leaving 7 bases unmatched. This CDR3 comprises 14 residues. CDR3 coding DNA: TGTGCCAGCAGAGGGCTAGCGGGGCCGTACGAGCAGTACTTC. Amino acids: CASRGLAGPYEQYF.

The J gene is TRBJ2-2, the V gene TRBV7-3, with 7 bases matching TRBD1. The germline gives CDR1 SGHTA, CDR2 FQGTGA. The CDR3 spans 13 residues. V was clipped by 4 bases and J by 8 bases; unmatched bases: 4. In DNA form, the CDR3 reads TGTGCCAGCAGCTCCACAGGGGAGGGGGAGCTGTTTTTT. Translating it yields CASSSTGEGELFF.

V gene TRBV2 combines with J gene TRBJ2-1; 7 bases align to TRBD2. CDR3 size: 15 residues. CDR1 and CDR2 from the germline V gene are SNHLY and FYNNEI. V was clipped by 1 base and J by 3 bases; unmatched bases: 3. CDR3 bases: TGTGCCAGCAGTGAAGGCGGGGGAGGCTACAATGAGCAGTTCTTC. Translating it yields CASSEGGGGYNEQFF.

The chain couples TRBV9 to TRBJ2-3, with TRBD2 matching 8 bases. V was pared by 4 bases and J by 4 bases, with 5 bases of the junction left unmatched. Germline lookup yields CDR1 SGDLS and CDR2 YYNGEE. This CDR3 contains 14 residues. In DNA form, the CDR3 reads TGTGCCAGCAGCTCACAGCGGGGGTCAGATACGCAGTATTTT. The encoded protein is CASSSQRGSDTQYF.

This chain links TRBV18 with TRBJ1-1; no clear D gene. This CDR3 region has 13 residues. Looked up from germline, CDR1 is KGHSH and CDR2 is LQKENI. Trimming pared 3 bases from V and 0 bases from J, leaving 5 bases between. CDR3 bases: TGTGCCAGCTCACCTCAGGTGAACACTGAAGCTTTCTTT. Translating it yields CASSPQVNTEAFF.

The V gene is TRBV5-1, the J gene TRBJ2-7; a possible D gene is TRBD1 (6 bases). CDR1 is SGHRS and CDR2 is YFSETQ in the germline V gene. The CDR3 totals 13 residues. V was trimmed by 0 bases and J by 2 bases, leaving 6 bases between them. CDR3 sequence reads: CASSLDRAYEQYF. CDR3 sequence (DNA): TGCGCCAGCAGCTTGGACAGGGCCTACGAGCAGTACTTC.

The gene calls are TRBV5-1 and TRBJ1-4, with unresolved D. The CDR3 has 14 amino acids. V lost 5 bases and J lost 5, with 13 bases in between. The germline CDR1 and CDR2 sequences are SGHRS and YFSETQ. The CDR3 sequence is CASRRLEVNEKLFF. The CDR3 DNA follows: TGCGCCAGCAGAAGACTGGAAGTCAATGAAAAACTGTTTTTT.

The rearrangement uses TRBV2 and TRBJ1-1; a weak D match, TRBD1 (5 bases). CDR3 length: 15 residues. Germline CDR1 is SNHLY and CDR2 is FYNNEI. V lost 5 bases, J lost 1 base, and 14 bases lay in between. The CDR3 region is CASSPTGDGNTEAFF. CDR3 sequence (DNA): TGTGCCAGCAGTCCCACAGGAGACGGGAACACTGAAGCTTTCTTT.

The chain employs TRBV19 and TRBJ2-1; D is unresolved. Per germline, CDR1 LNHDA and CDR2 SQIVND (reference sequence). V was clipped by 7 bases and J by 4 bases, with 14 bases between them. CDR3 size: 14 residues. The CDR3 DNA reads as TGTGCCAGTACGCAGAGCGCCCGTTACAATGAGCAGTTCTTC. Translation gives CASTQSARYNEQFF.

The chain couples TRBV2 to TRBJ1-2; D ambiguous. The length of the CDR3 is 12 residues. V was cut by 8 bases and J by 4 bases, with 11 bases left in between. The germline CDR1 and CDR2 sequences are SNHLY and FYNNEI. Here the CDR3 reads CASHDSPYGYTF. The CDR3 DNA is TGTGCCAGCCACGATAGTCCCTATGGCTACACCTTC.

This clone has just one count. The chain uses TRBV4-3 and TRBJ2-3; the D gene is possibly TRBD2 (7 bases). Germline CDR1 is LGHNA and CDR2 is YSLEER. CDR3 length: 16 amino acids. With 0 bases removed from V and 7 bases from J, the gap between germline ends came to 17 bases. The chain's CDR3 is CASSQDLAGAPHTQYF. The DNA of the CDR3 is TGCGCCAGCAGCCAAGATTTGGCGGGGGCCCCTCATACGCAGTATTTT.

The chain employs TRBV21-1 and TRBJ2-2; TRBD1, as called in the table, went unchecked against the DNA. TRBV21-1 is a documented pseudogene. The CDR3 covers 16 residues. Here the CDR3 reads CASSNVIQVSTGELFF. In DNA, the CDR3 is TGTGCCAGCAGCAATGTCATCCAGGTGTCCACCGGGGAGCTGTTTTTT.

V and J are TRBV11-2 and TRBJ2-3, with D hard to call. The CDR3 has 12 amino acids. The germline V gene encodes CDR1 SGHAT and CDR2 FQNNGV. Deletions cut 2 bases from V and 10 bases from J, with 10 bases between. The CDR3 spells CASSLLRYAQYF. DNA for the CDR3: TGTGCCAGCAGCTTACTACGTTATGCGCAGTATTTT.

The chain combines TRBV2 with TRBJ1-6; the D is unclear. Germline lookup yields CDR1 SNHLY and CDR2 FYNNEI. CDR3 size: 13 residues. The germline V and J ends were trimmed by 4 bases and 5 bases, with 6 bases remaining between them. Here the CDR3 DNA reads TGTGCCAGCAGTGTTCAGAATAATTCACCCCTCCACTTT. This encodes CASSVQNNSPLHF.

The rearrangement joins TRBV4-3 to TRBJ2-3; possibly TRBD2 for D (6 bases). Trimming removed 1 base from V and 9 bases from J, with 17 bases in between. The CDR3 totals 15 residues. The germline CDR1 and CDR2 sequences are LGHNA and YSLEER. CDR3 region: CASSQVYGGKGTQYF. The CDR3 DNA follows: TGCGCCAGCAGCCAAGTATATGGGGGGAAGGGAACGCAGTATTTT.

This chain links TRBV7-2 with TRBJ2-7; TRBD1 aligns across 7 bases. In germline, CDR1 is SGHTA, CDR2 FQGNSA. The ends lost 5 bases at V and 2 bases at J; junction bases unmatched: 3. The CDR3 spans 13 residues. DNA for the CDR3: TGTGCCAGCAGCCGGGGACAGACCTACGAGCAGTACTTC. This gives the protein CASSRGQTYEQYF. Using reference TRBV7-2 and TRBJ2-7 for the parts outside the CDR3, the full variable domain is GAGVSQSPSNKVTEKGKDVELRCDPISGHTALYWYRQSLGQGLEFLIYFQGNSAPDKSGLPSDRFSAERTGGSVSTLTIQRTQQEDSAVYLCASSRGQTYEQYFGPGTRLTVT.

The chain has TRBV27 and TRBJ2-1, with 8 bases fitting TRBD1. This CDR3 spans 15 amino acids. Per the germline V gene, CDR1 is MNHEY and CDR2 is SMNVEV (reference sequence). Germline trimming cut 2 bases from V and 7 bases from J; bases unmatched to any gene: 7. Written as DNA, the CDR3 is TGTGCCAGCAGTTTACCCCGACAGGGGTGGAATGAGCAGTTCTTC. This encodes CASSLPRQGWNEQFF.

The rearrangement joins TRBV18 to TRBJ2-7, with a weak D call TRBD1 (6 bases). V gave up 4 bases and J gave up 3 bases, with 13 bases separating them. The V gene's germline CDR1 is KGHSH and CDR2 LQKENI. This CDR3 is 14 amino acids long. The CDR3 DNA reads TGTGCCAGCTCACGGGCCGGGACAAACTACGAGCAGTACTTC. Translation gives CASSRAGTNYEQYF.

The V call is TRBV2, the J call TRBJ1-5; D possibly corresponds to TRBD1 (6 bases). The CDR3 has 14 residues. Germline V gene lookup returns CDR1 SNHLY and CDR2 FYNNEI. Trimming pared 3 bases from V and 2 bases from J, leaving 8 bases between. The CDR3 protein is CASSEWTGNQPQHF. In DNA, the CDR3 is TGTGCCAGCAGTGAGTGGACAGGCAATCAGCCCCAGCATTTT.

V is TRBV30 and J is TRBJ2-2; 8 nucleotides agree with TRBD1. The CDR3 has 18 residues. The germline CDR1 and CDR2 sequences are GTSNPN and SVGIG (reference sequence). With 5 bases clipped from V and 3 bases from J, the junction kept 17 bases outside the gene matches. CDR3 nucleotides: TGTGCCTGGCAAAAAAGAGGGGGGACAGGTACATACACCGGGGAGCTGTTTTTT. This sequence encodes CAWQKRGGTGTYTGELFF.

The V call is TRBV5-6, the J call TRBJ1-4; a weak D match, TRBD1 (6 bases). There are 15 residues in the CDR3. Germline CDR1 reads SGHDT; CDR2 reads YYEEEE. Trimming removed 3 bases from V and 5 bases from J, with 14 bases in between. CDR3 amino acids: CASSSTGLLNEKLFF. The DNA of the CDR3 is TGTGCCAGCAGCTCAACAGGGTTGCTCAATGAAAAACTGTTTTTT.

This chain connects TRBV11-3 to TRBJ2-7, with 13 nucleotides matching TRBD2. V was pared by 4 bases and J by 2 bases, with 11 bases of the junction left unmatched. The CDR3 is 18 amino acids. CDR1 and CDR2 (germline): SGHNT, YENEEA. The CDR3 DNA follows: TGTGCCAGCAGCTCCGACCTCCTGGGACTAGCGGGACCCTACGAGCAGTACTTC. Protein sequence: CASSSDLLGLAGPYEQYF.

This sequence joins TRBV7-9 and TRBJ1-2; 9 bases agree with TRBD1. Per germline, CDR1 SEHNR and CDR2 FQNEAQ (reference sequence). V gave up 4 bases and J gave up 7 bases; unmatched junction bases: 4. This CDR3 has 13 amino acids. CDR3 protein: CASSSGQGVGYTF. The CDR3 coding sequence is TGTGCCAGCAGCTCGGGACAGGGAGTTGGCTACACCTTC.

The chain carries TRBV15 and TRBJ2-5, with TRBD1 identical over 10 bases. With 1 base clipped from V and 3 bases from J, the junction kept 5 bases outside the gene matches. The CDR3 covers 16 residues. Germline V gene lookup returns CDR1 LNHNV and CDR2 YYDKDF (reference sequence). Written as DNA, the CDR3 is TGTGCCACCAGCAGAGGGGCCGGGACAGGGGAAGAGACCCAGTACTTC. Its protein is CATSRGAGTGEETQYF.

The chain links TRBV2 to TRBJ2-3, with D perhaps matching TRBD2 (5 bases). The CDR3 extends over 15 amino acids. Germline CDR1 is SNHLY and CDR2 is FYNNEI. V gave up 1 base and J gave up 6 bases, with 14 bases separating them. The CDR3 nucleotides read TGTGCCAGCAGTGAAGGGACTTCTATAATGGATACGCAGTATTTT. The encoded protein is CASSEGTSIMDTQYF.